Each of the 2 T cell receptor beta chains below was sequenced from the same sample in a study of early T cells in non-severe SARS-CoV-2 infection. TCRdb recomputed calls from the 5' RACE reads with MiXCR, one row per CDR3 protein. Of 98,000 or so distinct CDR3 sequences in the sample, 9% to 13% are singletons; the top ten hold around 3.1%. The sequencing sample was made of whole blood. These receptors were taken from an adult who was a healthcare worker with PCR-confirmed SARS-CoV-2 infection or an uninfected control (not recorded which).

The chain's CDR3 is CASSSRDTGREKLFF. The CDR3 DNA is TGTGCCAGCAGCTCACGGGACACAGGTCGCGAAAAACTGTTTTTT. The chain is built from TRBV7-9 and TRBJ1-4; D perhaps matches TRBD1 (6 bases). Germline values: CDR1 SEHNR, CDR2 FQNEAQ (reference sequence). This CDR3 spans 15 amino acids. V dropped 4 bases and J dropped 8 bases, with 17 bases sitting between them.

The CDR3 coding sequence is TGTGCCAGCAGGCCAGGGACAGCCGGAAATCAGCCCCAGCATTTT. It codes for CASRPGTAGNQPQHF. The chain uses TRBV28 and TRBJ1-5, with 7 bases aligning to TRBD1. This CDR3 has 15 amino acids. The ends lost 6 bases at V and 4 bases at J; junction bases unmatched: 9. Germline V gene data show CDR1 as MDHEN and CDR2 as SYDVKM. Full variable domain (remainder filled in from reference TRBV28 and TRBJ1-5): DVKVTQSSRYLVKRTGEKVFLECVQDMDHENMFWYRQDPGLGLRLIYFSYDVKMKEKGDIPEGYSVSREKKERFSLILESASTNQTSMYLCASRPGTAGNQPQHFGDGTRLSIL.